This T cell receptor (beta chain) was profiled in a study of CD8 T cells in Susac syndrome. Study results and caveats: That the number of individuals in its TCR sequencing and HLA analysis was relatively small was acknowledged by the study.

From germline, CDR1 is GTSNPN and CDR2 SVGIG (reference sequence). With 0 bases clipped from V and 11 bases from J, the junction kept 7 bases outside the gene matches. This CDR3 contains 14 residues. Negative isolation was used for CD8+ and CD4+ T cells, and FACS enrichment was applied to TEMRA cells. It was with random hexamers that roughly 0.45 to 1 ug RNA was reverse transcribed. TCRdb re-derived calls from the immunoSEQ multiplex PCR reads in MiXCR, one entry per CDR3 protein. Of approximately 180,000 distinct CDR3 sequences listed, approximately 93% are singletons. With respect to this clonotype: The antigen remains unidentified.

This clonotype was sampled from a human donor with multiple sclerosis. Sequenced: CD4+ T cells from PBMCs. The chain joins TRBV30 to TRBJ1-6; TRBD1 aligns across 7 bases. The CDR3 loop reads CAWSVAGGGTPLHF. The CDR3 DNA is TGTGCCTGGAGTGTGGCAGGGGGGGGAACACCCCTCCACTTT.